Following are 28 T cell receptor beta chains from one sample sequenced in a study of T cell repertoires in cytomegalovirus infection. Their antigens are not known. TCRdb redid the calling of the reads with MiXCR, one entry per CDR3 protein. The data contain roughly 800,000 distinct CDR3 sequences, about 28% of them seen just once; the ten biggest clones take up about 12%. The material sequenced was cultured CD8+ T cells from PBMCs, taken from culture after CMV antigen stimulation. The receptors come from a human donor in good health (CMV status not recorded). Some clones in this sample may be carry-over from other donors' samples.

Only a few counts were recorded for this clonotype. This chain joins TRBV27 and TRBJ2-7, with D perhaps TRBD1 or TRBD2 (5 bases each). This CDR3 comprises 16 residues. CDR1 MNHEY and CDR2 SMNVEV come from the germline V gene (reference sequence). V was pared by 0 bases and J by 3 bases, with 15 bases between. The CDR3 DNA reads TGTGCCAGCAGTTTATCGATGGGGGAGACTTACTACGAGCAGTACTTC. Its translation: CASSLSMGETYYEQYF.

The chain carries TRBV27 and TRBJ1-1; TRBD1 matches 12 bases. V shed 1 base, J shed 5 bases, and the junction held 5 bases outside the gene matches. From germline, CDR1 is MNHEY and CDR2 SMNVEV (reference sequence). CDR3 size: 16 residues. The chain's CDR3 is CASSLLGQGARTEAFF. The CDR3 DNA is TGTGCCAGCAGTTTATTGGGACAGGGGGCGAGGACTGAAGCTTTCTTT.

The chain employs TRBV7-9 and TRBJ1-1; D gene unclear. This CDR3 has 13 amino acids. With 1 base removed from V and 8 bases from J, the gap between germline ends came to 11 bases. Germline assignment: CDR1 SEHNR and CDR2 FQNEAQ (reference sequence). CDR3 sequence: CASSLEFGREAFF. Here the CDR3 DNA reads TGTGCCAGCAGCTTAGAGTTCGGCAGAGAAGCTTTCTTT.

This chain links TRBV7-6 with TRBJ2-1; the D gene is possibly TRBD2 (6 bases). The V end was cut by 0 bases, the J end by 10 bases, with 13 bases between. CDR1 SGHVS and CDR2 FNYEAQ come from the germline V gene. The CDR3 is 14 residues long. Here the CDR3 reads CASSLAGGGREQFF. The CDR3 DNA reads TGTGCCAGCAGCTTAGCGGGGGGTGGTCGGGAGCAGTTCTTC.

The sample holds many counts of this clonotype. This chain connects TRBV27 to TRBJ2-2; 7 bases map to TRBD1. The ends lost 6 bases at V and 4 bases at J; junction bases unmatched: 5. Germline V lookup: CDR1 MNHEY, CDR2 SMNVEV (reference sequence). This CDR3 contains 14 residues. CDR3 amino acids: CASSDRVPTGELFF. The CDR3 DNA is TGTGCCAGCAGCGACAGGGTACCCACCGGGGAGCTGTTTTTT.

Comment on this clonotype: This could be a read error, since a much larger clone is one nucleotide away. CDR3 bases: TGTGCCGGCAGCCTCCCGGGGGATTTCCTTGAAGCTTTCTTT. This sequence encodes CAGSLPGDFLEAFF. This chain connects TRBV7-8 to TRBJ1-1, with a weak D call TRBD1 (5 bases). CDR3 size: 14 residues. Germline V lookup: CDR1 SGHVS, CDR2 FQNEAQ.

Concerning this clonotype: One end of the junction does not line up with germline, which may come from a read error. The chain employs TRBV4-1 and TRBJ1-2, with D tentatively TRBD1 (5 bases). This CDR3 spans 15 amino acids. Germline CDR1 is MGHRA and CDR2 is YSYEKL. The CDR3 here is CASSLQKVGQGGYTF. CDR3 DNA: TGTGCCAGCAGCCTTCAGAAAGTGGGCCAGGGTGGCTACACCTTC.

The V gene is TRBV6-2 or TRBV6-3, the J gene TRBJ2-7, with D possibly being TRBD2 (6 bases). Germline-derived CDR1 and CDR2 are MNHEY and SVGEGT. V dropped 8 bases and J dropped 0 bases, with 11 bases sitting between them. The CDR3 is 13 residues long. The CDR3 sequence: CASRDFLSYEQYV. CDR3 nucleotides: TGTGCCAGCCGGGACTTCCTCTCCTACGAGCAGTACGTC.

This clonotype was observed a handful of times. The rearrangement uses TRBV9 and TRBJ2-6, with TRBD1 matching 9 bases. The CDR3 contains 18 residues. CDR1 SGDLS and CDR2 YYNGEE come from the germline V gene. V shed 0 bases, J shed 0 bases, and the junction held 4 bases outside the gene matches. CDR3 loop: CASSVVAGQGSGANVLTF. DNA for the CDR3: TGTGCCAGCAGCGTAGTTGCGGGACAGGGCTCTGGGGCCAACGTCCTGACTTTC.

The CDR3 spells CASSDRAGVSSGANVLTF. In DNA form, the CDR3 reads TGTGCCAGCAGTGACCGGGCGGGGGTATCCTCTGGGGCCAACGTCCTGACTTTC. The chain carries TRBV6-4 and TRBJ2-6; the match to TRBD2 covers 7 bases. The germline gives CDR1 MRHNA, CDR2 SNTAGT. This CDR3 is 18 amino acids long. Losses at the gene ends were 2 bases for V and 0 bases for J; bases not matched to a gene: 7.

This clonotype was recorded a few times. The chain recombines TRBV7-3 with TRBJ2-3, with 10 nucleotides matching TRBD2. Germline V CDR1 and CDR2: SGHTA, FQGTGA. V shed 7 bases and J 4 bases; nucleotides not matched to a gene: 23. The CDR3 contains 20 residues. The CDR3 nucleotides read TGTGCCAGCATCCATAGGGGGGGGGGGACTAGCGCCCCGGGAGCAGATACGCAGTATTTT. It yields the protein CASIHRGGGTSAPGADTQYF.

This clonotype was picked up many times. J is TRBJ1-5 and V is TRBV6-2 or TRBV6-3; TRBD1 aligns across 8 bases. Trimming removed 5 bases from V and 4 bases from J; junction bases left unmatched: 4. The CDR3 is made up of 14 amino acids. In germline, CDR1 is MNHEY, CDR2 SVGEGT. The CDR3 region is CASSLDRANQPQHF. In DNA form, the CDR3 reads TGTGCCAGCAGTCTGGACAGGGCAAATCAGCCCCAGCATTTT.

The gene calls are TRBV12-3 or TRBV12-4 and TRBJ2-7, with TRBD1 matching over 11 bases. The CDR3 is made up of 16 amino acids. After removal of 3 bases from V and 4 bases from J, the junction contained 8 bases not matched to a gene. The CDR3 protein is CASSFDWGQGEYEQYF. In DNA, the CDR3 is TGTGCCAGCAGTTTTGATTGGGGACAGGGGGAATACGAGCAGTACTTC.

This clonotype was counted a few times. This chain joins TRBV29-1 and TRBJ1-2; TRBD1 is a possible D gene (5 bases). V shed 5 bases and J shed 6 bases, with 22 bases lying between them. The germline V gene encodes CDR1 SQVTM and CDR2 ANQGSEA. CDR3 length: 15 residues. Written as DNA, the CDR3 is TGCAGCGTTTTTCCAGACAGCCCCACGGATAATGGCTACACCTTC. Its translation is CSVFPDSPTDNGYTF.

The V call is TRBV19, the J call TRBJ2-1, with TRBD1 identical over 9 bases. V gave up 3 bases and J gave up 5 bases; unmatched junction bases: 2. The CDR3 sequence is 14 residues long. Per germline, CDR1 LNHDA and CDR2 SQIVND (reference sequence). The CDR3 reads CASSMWDRDNEQFF. The CDR3 nucleotides read TGTGCCAGTAGTATGTGGGACAGGGACAATGAGCAGTTCTTC.

A few counts support this clonotype. The V gene is TRBV13, the J gene TRBJ1-4; no clear D gene. V dropped 4 bases and J dropped 8 bases, with 17 bases sitting between them. The length of the CDR3 is 15 residues. Germline loops: CDR1 PRHDT, CDR2 FYEKMQ (reference sequence). This chain's CDR3 is CASSSPSADAEKLFF. The CDR3 bases are TGTGCCAGCAGCTCCCCGTCAGCAGACGCAGAAAAACTGTTTTTT.

This clonotype was seen more than once but under ten times. The junction and the germline gene differ at one end; a read error may be behind it. The rearrangement uses TRBV6-5 and TRBJ1-6, with D hard to call. The CDR3 contains 13 residues. Per the germline V gene, CDR1 is MNHEY and CDR2 is SVGAGI. The CDR3 spells CASSYSNNSPLHF. CDR3 nucleotides: TGTGCCAGCAGTTACTCCAATAATTCACCCCTCCACTTT.

The chain carries TRBV6-1 and TRBJ1-6; D is possibly TRBD1 (5 bases). Germline-derived CDR1 and CDR2 are MNHNS and SASEGT. The CDR3 length is 16 residues. V was pared by 0 bases and J by 4 bases, with 10 bases between. The CDR3 loop reads CASSEAGASYNSPLHF. CDR3 nucleotides: TGTGCCAGCAGTGAAGCCGGGGCCAGTTATAATTCACCCCTCCACTTT.

The chain carries TRBV15 and TRBJ1-1, with D tentatively TRBD1 (5 bases). Germline V gene lookup returns CDR1 LNHNV and CDR2 YYDKDF (reference sequence). The V and J ends lost 1 base and 8 bases respectively, with 11 bases between them. This CDR3 is 13 amino acids long. This CDR3 is CATSRVSDSEAFF. Here the CDR3 DNA reads TGTGCCACCAGCAGAGTGTCAGACAGCGAAGCTTTCTTT.

Turning to this clonotype: This may arise from a read error, as a much more abundant clone is one base away. The chain couples TRBV7-6 to TRBJ2-3; D not resolved. Between the trimmed V and J ends, which lost 4 bases and 2 bases, there was a span of 13 bases. This CDR3 has 15 amino acids. Germline V gene sequence: CDR1 SGHVS, CDR2 FNYEAQ. The CDR3 is CASSSWAEDTDTQYF. In DNA, the CDR3 is TGTGCCAGCAGCTCCTGGGCAGAGGACACAGATACGCAGTATTTT.

This chain links TRBV4-1 with TRBJ1-1; tentative D call: TRBD1 (5 bases). Between the trimmed V and J ends, which lost 1 base and 4 bases, there was a span of 16 bases. The CDR3 is 16 amino acids. The germline CDR1 and CDR2 sequences are MGHRA and YSYEKL. CDR3 amino acids: CASSQVGEGKGTEAFF. The CDR3, as DNA: TGCGCCAGCAGCCAAGTAGGGGAGGGAAAGGGCACTGAAGCTTTCTTT.

This clonotype was recorded many times. The chain recombines TRBV7-6 with TRBJ2-1; D gene ambiguous. The V end was cut by 5 bases, the J end by 9 bases, with 20 bases between. This CDR3 region has 15 residues. From germline, CDR1 is SGHVS and CDR2 FNYEAQ. DNA of the CDR3: TGTGCCAGCAGCCCACCCAACAAGGGTTGGGGTGAGCAGTTCTTC. It encodes CASSPPNKGWGEQFF.

The rearrangement links TRBV7-9 to TRBJ2-3, with D perhaps matching TRBD1 (6 bases). CDR1 is SEHNR and CDR2 is FQNEAQ in the germline V gene (reference sequence). The CDR3 is 12 amino acids. Trimming left V 8 bases short and J 4 bases short, with 10 bases between. CDR3 nucleotides: TGTGCCAGCTTGGGGGCGTCAGATACGCAGTATTTT. It codes for CASLGASDTQYF.

J is TRBJ1-2 and V is TRBV7-9; 8 bases fit TRBD1. V dropped 7 bases and J dropped 3; count of bases not matched to a gene: 13. Germline CDR1 and CDR2: SEHNR and FQNEAQ (reference sequence). This CDR3 has 16 residues. The CDR3 is CASTPRTGKFDYGYTF. The CDR3 region has the DNA TGTGCCAGCACCCCCCGGACAGGGAAGTTTGACTATGGCTACACCTTC.

J is TRBJ2-2 and V is TRBV27; TRBD1 matches at 9 bases. The CDR3 extends over 14 amino acids. Germline lookup yields CDR1 MNHEY and CDR2 SMNVEV (reference sequence). The V segment lost 6 bases and the J segment 5 bases; nucleotides outside the gene matches: 4. In nucleotides, the CDR3 is TGTGCCAGCAGGGGCGGGACAGGGACCGGGGAGCTGTTTTTT. This codes for CASRGGTGTGELFF.

J is TRBJ2-3 and V is TRBV6-2 or TRBV6-3; D unclear. The CDR3 length is 13 residues. The germline V gene has CDR1 MNHEY and CDR2 SVGEGT. With 2 bases removed from V and 5 bases from J, the gap between germline ends came to 8 bases. The CDR3 here is CASSYPWEDTQYF. The CDR3 DNA reads TGTGCCAGCAGTTACCCATGGGAAGATACGCAGTATTTT.

The gene calls are TRBV29-1 and TRBJ1-2; D remains ambiguous. The length of the CDR3 is 12 residues. Per the germline V gene, CDR1 is SQVTM and CDR2 is ANQGSEA. The V end lost 0 bases, the J end lost 5 bases, and 7 bases lay between the germline ends. CDR3 in amino acids: CSVEDRVYGYTF. The CDR3, as DNA: TGCAGCGTTGAAGATCGGGTGTATGGCTACACCTTC.

The CDR3 sequence: CASSVTGAVIYEQYF. The CDR3 DNA reads as TGTGCCAGTAGTGTGACAGGGGCGGTGATCTACGAGCAGTACTTC. The J gene is TRBJ2-7, the V gene TRBV19; 8 bases are shared with TRBD1. Germline V CDR1 and CDR2: LNHDA, SQIVND (reference sequence). The CDR3 extends over 15 amino acids. J was trimmed by 3 bases and V by 5 bases; bases with no gene match: 9.